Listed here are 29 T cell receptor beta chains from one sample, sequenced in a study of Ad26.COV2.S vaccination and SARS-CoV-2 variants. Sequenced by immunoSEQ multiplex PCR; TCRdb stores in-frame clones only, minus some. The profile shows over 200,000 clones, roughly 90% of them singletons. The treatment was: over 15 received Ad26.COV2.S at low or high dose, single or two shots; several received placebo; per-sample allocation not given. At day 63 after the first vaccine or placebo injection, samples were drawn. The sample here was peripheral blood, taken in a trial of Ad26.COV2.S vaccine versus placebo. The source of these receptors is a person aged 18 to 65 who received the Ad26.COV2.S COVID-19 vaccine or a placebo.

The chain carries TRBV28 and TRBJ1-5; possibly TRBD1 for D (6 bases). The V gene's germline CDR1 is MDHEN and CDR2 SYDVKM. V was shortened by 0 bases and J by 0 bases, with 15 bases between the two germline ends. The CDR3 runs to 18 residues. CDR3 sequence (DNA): TGTGCCAGCAGTTTATGGGGGCAGGGGATGAATAGCAATCAGCCCCAGCATTTT. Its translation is CASSLWGQGMNSNQPQHF.

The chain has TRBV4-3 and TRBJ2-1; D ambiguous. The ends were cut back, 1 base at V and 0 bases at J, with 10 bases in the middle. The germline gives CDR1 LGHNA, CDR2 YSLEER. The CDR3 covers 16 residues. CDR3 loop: CASSQAQSVSYNEQFF. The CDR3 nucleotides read TGCGCCAGCAGCCAAGCCCAGTCAGTCTCCTACAATGAGCAGTTCTTC.

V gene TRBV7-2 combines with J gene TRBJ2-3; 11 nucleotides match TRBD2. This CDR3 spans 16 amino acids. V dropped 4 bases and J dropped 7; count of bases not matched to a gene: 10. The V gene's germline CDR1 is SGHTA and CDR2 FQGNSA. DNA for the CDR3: TGTGCCAGCAGCTCCTTTAGCGGGGGGGGTCCGTATACGCAGTATTTT. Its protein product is CASSSFSGGGPYTQYF.

The CDR3: CASSYGRGRTDTQYF. CDR3 nucleotides: TGTGCCAGCAGTTACGGGAGGGGCCGCACAGATACGCAGTATTTT. This chain uses TRBV6-2 or TRBV6-3 with TRBJ2-3, with 7 bases fitting TRBD2. This CDR3 has 15 residues. The germline gives CDR1 MNHEY, CDR2 SVGEGT. V trimming: 2 bases; J trimming: 1 base; junction bases outside the gene matches: 3.

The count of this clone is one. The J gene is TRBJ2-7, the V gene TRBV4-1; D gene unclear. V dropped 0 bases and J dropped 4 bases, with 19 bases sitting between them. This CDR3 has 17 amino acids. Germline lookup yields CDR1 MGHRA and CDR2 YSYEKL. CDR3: CASSQELFLDAQYEQYF. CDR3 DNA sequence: TGCGCCAGCAGCCAAGAACTGTTTCTAGACGCCCAATACGAGCAGTACTTC.

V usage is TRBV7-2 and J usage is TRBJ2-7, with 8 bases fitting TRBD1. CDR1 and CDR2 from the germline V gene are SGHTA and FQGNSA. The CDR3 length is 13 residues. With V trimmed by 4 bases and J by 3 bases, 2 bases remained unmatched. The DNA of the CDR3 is TGTGCCAGCAGCTCCAGGGGGCTCTACGAGCAGTACTTC. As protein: CASSSRGLYEQYF.

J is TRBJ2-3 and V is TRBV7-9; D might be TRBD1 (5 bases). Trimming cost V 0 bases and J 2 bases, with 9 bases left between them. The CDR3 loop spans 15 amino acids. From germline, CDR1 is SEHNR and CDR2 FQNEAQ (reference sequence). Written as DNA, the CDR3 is TGTGCCAGCAGCTTAGCGCTAGGGGACACAGATACGCAGTATTTT. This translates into CASSLALGDTDTQYF.

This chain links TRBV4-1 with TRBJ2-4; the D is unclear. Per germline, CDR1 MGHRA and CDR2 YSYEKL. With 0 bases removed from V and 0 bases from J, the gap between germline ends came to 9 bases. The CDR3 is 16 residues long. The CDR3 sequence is CASSQDLVGAKNIQYF. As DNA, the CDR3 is TGCGCCAGCAGCCAAGATCTGGTAGGAGCCAAAAACATTCAGTACTTC.

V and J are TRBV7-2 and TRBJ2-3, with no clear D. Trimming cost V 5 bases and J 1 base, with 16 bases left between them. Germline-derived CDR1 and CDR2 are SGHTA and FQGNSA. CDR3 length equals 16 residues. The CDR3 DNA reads TGTGCCAGCAGCAAAGACGGCGGCTGGGGCACAGATACGCAGTATTTT. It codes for CASSKDGGWGTDTQYF.

CDR3 protein: CASSLNPGQTYEQYF. DNA of the CDR3: TGTGCCAGCAGCTTAAACCCGGGACAAACCTACGAGCAGTACTTC. V usage is TRBV7-8 and J usage is TRBJ2-7; D may be TRBD1 (6 bases). V was cut by 2 bases and J by 2 bases, with 13 bases left in between. This CDR3 region has 15 residues. Germline loops: CDR1 SGHVS, CDR2 FQNEAQ.

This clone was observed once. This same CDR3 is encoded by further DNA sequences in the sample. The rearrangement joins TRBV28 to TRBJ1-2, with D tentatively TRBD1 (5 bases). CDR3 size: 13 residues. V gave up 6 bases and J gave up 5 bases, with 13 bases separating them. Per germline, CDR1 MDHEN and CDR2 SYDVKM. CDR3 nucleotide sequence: TGTGCCAGCAGCCCCGGGACGGATTATGGCTACACCTTC. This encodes CASSPGTDYGYTF.

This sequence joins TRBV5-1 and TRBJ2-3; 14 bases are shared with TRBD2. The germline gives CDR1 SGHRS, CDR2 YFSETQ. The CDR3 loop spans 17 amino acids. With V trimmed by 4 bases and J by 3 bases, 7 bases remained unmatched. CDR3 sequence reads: CASSPGLAGGKTDTQYF. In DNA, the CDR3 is TGCGCCAGCAGCCCCGGACTAGCGGGGGGTAAGACAGATACGCAGTATTTT.

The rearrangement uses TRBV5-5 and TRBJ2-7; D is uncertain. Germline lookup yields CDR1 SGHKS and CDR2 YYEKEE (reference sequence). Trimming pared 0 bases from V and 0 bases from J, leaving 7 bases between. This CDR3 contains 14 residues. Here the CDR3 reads CASSLETFSYEQYF. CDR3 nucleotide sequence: TGTGCCAGCAGCTTGGAGACCTTCTCCTACGAGCAGTACTTC.

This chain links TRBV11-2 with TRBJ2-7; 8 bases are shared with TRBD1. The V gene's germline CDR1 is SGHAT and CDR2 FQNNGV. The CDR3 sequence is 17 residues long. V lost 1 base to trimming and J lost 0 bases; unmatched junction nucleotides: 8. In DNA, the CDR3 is TGTGCCAGCAGCTTAGGTTCCTGGACAGGGACCTCCTACGAGCAGTACTTC. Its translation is CASSLGSWTGTSYEQYF.

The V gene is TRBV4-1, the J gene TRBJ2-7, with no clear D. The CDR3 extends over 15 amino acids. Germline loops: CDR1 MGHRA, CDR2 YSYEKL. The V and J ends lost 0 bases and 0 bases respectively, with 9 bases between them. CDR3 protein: CASSQERGPSYEQYF. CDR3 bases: TGCGCCAGCAGCCAAGAGCGCGGTCCCTCCTACGAGCAGTACTTC.

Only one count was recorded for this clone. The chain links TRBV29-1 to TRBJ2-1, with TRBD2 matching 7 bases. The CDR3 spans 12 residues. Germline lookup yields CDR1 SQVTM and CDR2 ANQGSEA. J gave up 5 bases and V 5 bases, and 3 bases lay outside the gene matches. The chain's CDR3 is CSVLTSNNEQFF. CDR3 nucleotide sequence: TGCAGCGTTTTGACTAGCAACAATGAGCAGTTCTTC.

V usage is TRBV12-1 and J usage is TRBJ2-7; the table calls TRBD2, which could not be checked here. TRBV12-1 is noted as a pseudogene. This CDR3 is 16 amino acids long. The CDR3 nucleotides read TGTGCCAGCAGCTCACACACCCCCGGAGGCTCCTACGAGCAGTACTTC. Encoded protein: CASSSHTPGGSYEQYF.

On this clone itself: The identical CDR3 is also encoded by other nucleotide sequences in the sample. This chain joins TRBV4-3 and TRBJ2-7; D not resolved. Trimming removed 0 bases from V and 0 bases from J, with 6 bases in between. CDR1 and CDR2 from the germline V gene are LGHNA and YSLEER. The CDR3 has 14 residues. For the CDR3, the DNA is TGCGCCAGCAGCCAAGATCTGGGCTCCTACGAGCAGTACTTC. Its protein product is CASSQDLGSYEQYF.

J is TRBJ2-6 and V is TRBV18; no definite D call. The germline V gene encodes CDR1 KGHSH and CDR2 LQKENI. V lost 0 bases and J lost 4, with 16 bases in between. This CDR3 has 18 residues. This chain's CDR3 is CASSPPGVGRRGANVLTF. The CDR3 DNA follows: TGTGCCAGCTCACCACCAGGAGTTGGCAGGCGAGGGGCCAACGTCCTGACTTTC.

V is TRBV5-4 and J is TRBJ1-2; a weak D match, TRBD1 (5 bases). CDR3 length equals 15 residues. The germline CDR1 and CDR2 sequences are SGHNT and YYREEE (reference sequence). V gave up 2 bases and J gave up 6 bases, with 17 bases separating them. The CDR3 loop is CASSLGQEWGNGYTF. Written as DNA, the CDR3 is TGTGCCAGCAGCTTAGGTCAGGAGTGGGGGAATGGCTACACCTTC.

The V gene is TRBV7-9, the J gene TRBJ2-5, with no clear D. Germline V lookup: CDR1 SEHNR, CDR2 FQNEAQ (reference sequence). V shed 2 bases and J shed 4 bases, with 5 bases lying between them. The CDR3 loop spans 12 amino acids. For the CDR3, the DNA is TGTGCCAGCAGCTTAAATGTAGAGACCCAGTACTTC. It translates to CASSLNVETQYF.

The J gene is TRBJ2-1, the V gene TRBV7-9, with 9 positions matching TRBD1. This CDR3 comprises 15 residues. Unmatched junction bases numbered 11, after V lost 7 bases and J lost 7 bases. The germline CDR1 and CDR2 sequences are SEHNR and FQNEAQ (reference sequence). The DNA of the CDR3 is TGTGCCAGCACCAGGGGGACAGGGAGGAGGAATGAGCAGTTCTTC. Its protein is CASTRGTGRRNEQFF.

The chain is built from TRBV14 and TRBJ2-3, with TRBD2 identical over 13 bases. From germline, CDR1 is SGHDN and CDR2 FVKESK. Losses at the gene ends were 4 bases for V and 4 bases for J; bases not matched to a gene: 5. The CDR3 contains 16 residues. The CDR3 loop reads CASSRTSGSMADTQYF. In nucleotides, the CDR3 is TGTGCCAGCAGCCGGACTAGCGGGAGTATGGCAGATACGCAGTATTTT.

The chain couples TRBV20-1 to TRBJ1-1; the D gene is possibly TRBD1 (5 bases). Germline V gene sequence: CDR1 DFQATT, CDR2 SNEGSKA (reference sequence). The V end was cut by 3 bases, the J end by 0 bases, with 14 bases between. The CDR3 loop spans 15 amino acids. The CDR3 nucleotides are TGCAGTGCTAGTTCATTCAGGGCCATGAACACTGAAGCTTTCTTT. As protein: CSASSFRAMNTEAFF.

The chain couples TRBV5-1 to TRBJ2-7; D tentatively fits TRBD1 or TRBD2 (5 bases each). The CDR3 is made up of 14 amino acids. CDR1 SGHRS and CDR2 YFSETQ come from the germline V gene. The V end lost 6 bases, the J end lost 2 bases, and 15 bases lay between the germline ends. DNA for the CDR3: TGCGCCAGCAACACCGGGACGGAGACCTACGAGCAGTACTTC. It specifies CASNTGTETYEQYF.

The CDR3 sequence: CASSSTSSGLLSTDTQYF. Written as DNA, the CDR3 is TGTGCCAGCAGTTCCACCTCCTCGGGACTCCTATCCACAGATACGCAGTATTTT. The rearrangement links TRBV27 to TRBJ2-3, with D possibly matching TRBD2 (6 bases). Germline CDR1 is MNHEY and CDR2 is SMNVEV (reference sequence). The length of the CDR3 is 18 residues. V lost 4 bases, J lost 2 bases, and 22 bases lay in between.

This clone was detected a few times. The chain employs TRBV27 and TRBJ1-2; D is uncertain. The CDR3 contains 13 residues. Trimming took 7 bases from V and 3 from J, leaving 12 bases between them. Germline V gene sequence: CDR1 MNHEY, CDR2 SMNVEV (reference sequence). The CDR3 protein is CASTTRADYGYTF. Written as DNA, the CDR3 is TGTGCCAGCACAACCCGGGCGGACTATGGCTACACCTTC.

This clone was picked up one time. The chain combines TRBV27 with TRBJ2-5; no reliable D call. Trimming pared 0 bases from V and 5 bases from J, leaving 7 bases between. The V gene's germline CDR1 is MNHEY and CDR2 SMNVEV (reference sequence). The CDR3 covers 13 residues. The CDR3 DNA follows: TGTGCCAGCAGTTTATCTATCCGGGAGACCCAGTACTTC. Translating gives CASSLSIRETQYF.

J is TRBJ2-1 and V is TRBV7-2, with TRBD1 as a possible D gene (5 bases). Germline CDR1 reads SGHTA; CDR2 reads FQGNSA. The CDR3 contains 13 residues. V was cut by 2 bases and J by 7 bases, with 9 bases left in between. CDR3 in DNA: TGTGCCAGCAGCTTAAACTACAGGAATGAGCAGTTCTTC. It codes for CASSLNYRNEQFF. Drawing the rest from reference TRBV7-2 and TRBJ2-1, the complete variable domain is GAGVSQSPSNKVTEKGKDVELRCDPISGHTALYWYRQSLGQGLEFLIYFQGNSAPDKSGLPSDRFSAERTGGSVSTLTIQRTQQEDSAVYLCASSLNYRNEQFFGPGTRLTVL.